These 13 T cell receptor beta chains were all obtained from the same sample, sequenced in a study of blood T cell repertoires in COVID-19 (dated by TCRdb to the early 2020s). The library relied on the immunoSEQ multiplex PCR assay. TCRdb's version of the immuneACCESS table is confined to in-frame rearrangements and falls short of the full clone set. An unresolved V gene accounts for under half of the shortfall where checked; the remainder is of unknown origin. This sample is represented by fewer than 150,000 clones; 84% of them were singletons. The ten largest account for approximately 6.6% of the sample. Source material: peripheral blood. All receptors derive from a human donor in a cohort sampled during active COVID-19.

The chain links TRBV4-1 to TRBJ2-2; the match to TRBD1 covers 7 bases. V lost 4 bases and J lost 2; bases outside the gene matches: 7. CDR1 is MGHRA, CDR2 YSYEKL, per germline. The CDR3 extends over 16 amino acids. The CDR3 nucleotides read TGCGCCAGCAGCCGATCCGGGACAGTCAACACCGGGGAGCTGTTTTTT. It translates to CASSRSGTVNTGELFF.

The rearrangement links TRBV11-3 to TRBJ2-1; the match to TRBD1 covers 7 bases. The CDR3 contains 15 residues. Germline CDR1 SGHNT, CDR2 YENEEA. With 1 base clipped from V and 2 bases from J, the junction kept 2 bases outside the gene matches. CDR3 nucleotide sequence: TGTGCCAGCAGCTTAGGACAGGGAACCTACAATGAGCAGTTCTTC. Residues: CASSLGQGTYNEQFF.

The chain joins TRBV9 to TRBJ1-2, with TRBD1 identical over 7 bases. CDR3 length: 14 amino acids. CDR1 is SGDLS, CDR2 YYNGEE, per germline. Trimming cost V 0 bases and J 3 bases; bases outside gene matches: 2. CDR3 DNA sequence: TGTGCCAGCAGCGTAGGTACAGGGGACTATGGCTACACCTTC. Its protein product is CASSVGTGDYGYTF.

The chain joins TRBV19 to TRBJ1-4, with 10 bases matching TRBD1. The V gene's germline CDR1 is LNHDA and CDR2 SQIVND (reference sequence). The CDR3 covers 15 residues. J was trimmed by 7 bases and V by 4 bases; bases with no gene match: 6. CDR3 coding DNA: TGTGCCAGTAGTACGACAGGGGGCATCGGTGAAAAACTGTTTTTT. Protein product: CASSTTGGIGEKLFF.

The V and J genes are TRBV29-1 and TRBJ2-7, with 8 bases lining up with TRBD2. Trimming took 4 bases from V and 4 from J; bases not matched to a gene: 9. The CDR3 loop spans 14 amino acids. Germline assignment: CDR1 SQVTM and CDR2 ANQGSEA. The CDR3 coding sequence is TGCAGCGTTGGGGGGGGTCTAGCGGGTTACGAGCAGTACTTC. Translating gives CSVGGGLAGYEQYF.

This chain joins TRBV15 and TRBJ1-5, with D possibly TRBD1 on 5 matching bases. Trimming cost V 5 bases and J 6 bases, with 14 bases left between them. The germline V gene has CDR1 LNHNV and CDR2 YYDKDF (reference sequence). CDR3 length: 14 amino acids. The CDR3 loop reads CATSGGSRGQPQHF. In DNA, the CDR3 is TGTGCCACCAGCGGGGGGAGTCGGGGTCAGCCCCAGCATTTT.

This chain joins TRBV14 and TRBJ2-1; 8 positions match TRBD1. Losses at the gene ends were 4 bases for V and 8 bases for J; bases not matched to a gene: 4. CDR3 size: 13 residues. CDR1 SGHDN and CDR2 FVKESK come from the germline V gene. The CDR3 reads CASSPNRGDEQFF. CDR3 coding DNA: TGTGCCAGCAGCCCGAACAGGGGGGATGAGCAGTTCTTC.

The chain employs TRBV6-5 and TRBJ1-2; 7 nucleotides agree with TRBD1. The CDR3 totals 14 residues. Germline loops: CDR1 MNHEY, CDR2 SVGAGI. V lost 0 bases to trimming and J lost 7 bases; unmatched junction nucleotides: 5. CDR3 DNA: TGTGCCAGCAGTTACTCGCGGACAGGAGCTGGCTACACCTTC. Protein: CASSYSRTGAGYTF.

V gene TRBV3-1 (or the pseudogene TRBV3-2) combines with J gene TRBJ2-1; 9 nucleotides align to TRBD1. The CDR3 has 19 amino acids. Germline V gives CDR1 LGHDT, CDR2 YNNKEL (reference sequence). J was trimmed by 0 bases and V by 2 bases; bases with no gene match: 11. The DNA for the CDR3 is TGTGCCAGCAGCCAAACCGCCGGGACAGGGTTTCGCTCCTACAATGAGCAGTTCTTC. It encodes CASSQTAGTGFRSYNEQFF.

This sequence joins TRBV5-6 and TRBJ1-4; D is perhaps TRBD1 (5 bases). CDR1 and CDR2 (germline): SGHDT, YYEEEE. CDR3 length: 17 amino acids. V dropped 6 bases and J dropped 0 bases, with 18 bases sitting between them. The CDR3 region has the DNA TGTGCCAGCACCTATTGGGCAGGGAACCCAACTAATGAAAAACTGTTTTTT. Protein: CASTYWAGNPTNEKLFF.

This clone was recorded once. No DNA is shown, since the ends of the CDR3 on it are uncertain; the CDR3 is the one TCRdb lists. The rearrangement joins TRBV19 to TRBJ1-5; the table's D call TRBD1 went unverified against the DNA. Counting both end residues, the CDR3 totals 17 amino acids. Germline V gives CDR1 LNHDA, CDR2 SQIVND (reference sequence). The chain's CDR3 is CASSMLGQAPTSLRQHF.

The rearrangement uses TRBV7-6 and TRBJ1-4; D is ambiguous. Trimming took off 5 bases at V and 8 bases at J, with 12 bases between the two ends. The CDR3 is 13 amino acids. The V gene's germline CDR1 is SGHVS and CDR2 FNYEAQ. CDR3 bases: TGTGCCAGCAGCAGTACTCCGGGGGAAAAACTGTTTTTT. As protein: CASSSTPGEKLFF.

The chain carries TRBV6-2 or TRBV6-3 and TRBJ2-2; D is ambiguous. CDR3 length: 16 amino acids. V was cut by 1 base and J by 3 bases, with 12 bases left in between. Germline lookup yields CDR1 MNHEY and CDR2 SVGEGT. In nucleotides, the CDR3 is TGTGCCAGCAGTTACTTAGCCGTGGGTCACACCGGGGAGCTGTTTTTT. Its translation: CASSYLAVGHTGELFF.